The 20 T cell receptor beta chains below come from one sample, sequenced in a study of naive and memory T cell subsets (dated by TCRdb to 2017 to 2019). General study outcomes and caveats: A few larger clonotypes were present in naive repertoires, especially CD8 naive repertoires, and these clonotypes were possibly memory cells re-expressing CD45RA.

Receptor libraries were prepared by UMI-ligation and nested PCR. Sequenced using an Illumina MiSeq. To cover both TRBC1 and TRBC2, the beta constant-region primer consisted of an equimolar mix of two oligonucleotides. Four rounds of PCR, combining the SP2 primer with nested alpha and beta constant-region primers, were used to amplify the ligated cDNA. In TCRdb, the public reads were trimmed at Q25 with fastp and aligned with MiXCR, with productive beta chains retained. Every distinct CDR3 protein forms one entry, paired with its most common genes and DNA. In this sample the table shows about 140,000 distinct CDR3 sequences, about a fifth of which occur a single time. Around 0.63% of the sample rests with the top ten. Antigens of these TCRs are unknown. Material: naive CD8+ T cells from blood. The cell subset or site label, read with the paper, signifies: naive T cells, CD45RA high CD27+. All receptors come from a human donor in good health.

The V call is TRBV7-2, the J call TRBJ2-1, with a weak D call TRBD2 (6 bases). The CDR3 runs 16 residues. Trimming stripped 3 bases from V and 9 bases from J, with 21 bases between. From germline, CDR1 is SGHTA and CDR2 FQGNSA. The CDR3 DNA is TGTGCCAGCAGCTTCGACGACTCGGGACTGACTCGTGAGCAGTTCTTC. It codes for CASSFDDSGLTREQFF.

This clonotype occurred a few times. The rearrangement joins TRBV28 to TRBJ1-4; D is ambiguous. V shed 3 bases and J shed 8 bases, with 7 bases lying between them. Germline V gene sequence: CDR1 MDHEN, CDR2 SYDVKM. This CDR3 contains 12 residues. The CDR3 bases are TGTGCCAGCAGTTTTCCCGAAGAAAAACTGTTTTTT. Translated, it gives CASSFPEEKLFF. The whole variable domain, remainder taken from reference TRBV28 and TRBJ1-4, is DVKVTQSSRYLVKRTGEKVFLECVQDMDHENMFWYRQDPGLGLRLIYFSYDVKMKEKGDIPEGYSVSREKKERFSLILESASTNQTSMYLCASSFPEEKLFFGSGTQLSVL.

This clonotype was found a few times. V gene TRBV6-5 combines with J gene TRBJ2-2; no clear D gene. With 0 bases removed from V and 1 base from J, the gap between germline ends came to 18 bases. The germline gives CDR1 MNHEY, CDR2 SVGAGI. The CDR3 is 19 amino acids. CDR3 DNA sequence: TGTGCCAGCAGTTACTCCAGGTCTACACCCTATATGAACACCGGGGAGCTGTTTTTT. Encoded protein: CASSYSRSTPYMNTGELFF.

This clonotype was found a few times. This chain connects TRBV6-5 to TRBJ2-2; maybe TRBD1 (5 bases). Germline V lookup: CDR1 MNHEY, CDR2 SVGAGI. This CDR3 has 18 amino acids. Trimming took off 0 bases at V and 0 bases at J, with 14 bases between the two ends. The CDR3 reads CASSYSLRTGSNTGELFF. The CDR3 DNA follows: TGTGCCAGCAGTTACTCACTTAGAACAGGCTCGAACACCGGGGAGCTGTTTTTT.

DNA for the CDR3: TGTGCCAGCAGTTACGCGGTAAACACTGAAGCTTTCTTT. It codes for CASSYAVNTEAFF. This chain joins TRBV6-5 and TRBJ1-1; D unresolved. Germline V gene lookup returns CDR1 MNHEY and CDR2 SVGAGI. The CDR3 runs 13 residues. V was cut by 2 bases and J by 2 bases, with 6 bases left in between.

The J gene is TRBJ2-7, the V gene TRBV4-3; 7 bases agree with TRBD1. The V segment lost 0 bases and the J segment 3 bases; nucleotides outside the gene matches: 8. The CDR3 runs to 16 residues. CDR1 and CDR2 (germline): LGHNA, YSLEER. The CDR3 here is CASSQDYGDRDYEQYF. CDR3 DNA: TGCGCCAGCAGCCAAGATTACGGGGACAGAGACTACGAGCAGTACTTC.

The chain joins TRBV6-5 to TRBJ2-1; D is unclear. The CDR3 is 12 amino acids. The V end was cut by 5 bases, the J end by 4 bases, with 6 bases between. Germline CDR1 and CDR2: MNHEY and SVGAGI. The CDR3 DNA sequence: TGTGCCAGCAGTAGTAGGTACAATGAGCAGTTCTTC. Amino acids: CASSSRYNEQFF.

The V gene is TRBV28, the J gene TRBJ2-7; TRBD1 might be the D (6 bases). Germline V gene sequence: CDR1 MDHEN, CDR2 SYDVKM. With 9 bases removed from V and 5 bases from J, the gap between germline ends came to 11 bases. The CDR3 loop spans 11 amino acids. The CDR3 DNA follows: TGTGCCAGTTCAACAGGGAACGAGCAGTACTTC. Its translation is CASSTGNEQYF.

This chain uses TRBV30 with TRBJ1-3; TRBD1 matches 8 bases. V lost 3 bases and J lost 2; bases outside the gene matches: 3. The CDR3 length is 14 residues. Germline CDR1 reads GTSNPN; CDR2 reads SVGIG (reference sequence). Here the CDR3 DNA reads TGTGCCTGGAGCTCGGGACAGGCTGGAAACACCATATATTTT. Its translation is CAWSSGQAGNTIYF.

The V and J genes are TRBV10-2 and TRBJ2-7; no firm D call. The germline V and J ends were trimmed by 4 bases and 7 bases, with 8 bases remaining between them. Germline CDR1 is WSHSY and CDR2 is SAAADI. CDR3 length equals 11 residues. CDR3 bases: TGCGCCAGCAGTGGACTGGGAGAGCAGTACTTC. It translates to CASSGLGEQYF.

This clonotype was found a few times. This rearrangement joins TRBV12-3 or TRBV12-4 to TRBJ1-2; 8 bases agree with TRBD1. V trimming: 6 bases; J trimming: 2 bases; junction bases outside the gene matches: 8. This CDR3 has 15 amino acids. In DNA, the CDR3 is TGTGCCAGCAGCCTGGACAGGGTGGCCAACTATGGCTACACCTTC. Translated: CASSLDRVANYGYTF.

The V gene is TRBV19, the J gene TRBJ2-1; D gene unclear. CDR3 size: 14 residues. The germline gives CDR1 LNHDA, CDR2 SQIVND (reference sequence). Trimming shortened V by 9 bases and J by 8 bases, and 20 bases separated the two germline ends. The DNA of the CDR3 is TGTGCCAGCACAGCCGCAGGCACCTGGGATGAGCAGTTCTTC. Protein: CASTAAGTWDEQFF.

V gene TRBV7-2 combines with J gene TRBJ1-1; D remains ambiguous. V was pared by 1 base and J by 4 bases, with 10 bases between. CDR1 SGHTA and CDR2 FQGNSA come from the germline V gene. The CDR3 sequence is 14 residues long. CDR3 in amino acids: CASSLVEVGTEAFF. The CDR3 nucleotides are TGTGCCAGCAGCTTAGTGGAGGTAGGCACTGAAGCTTTCTTT.

The chain has TRBV27 and TRBJ2-7; 7 nucleotides align to TRBD1. Trimming took 4 bases from V and 7 from J; bases not matched to a gene: 10. Per germline, CDR1 MNHEY and CDR2 SMNVEV (reference sequence). The CDR3 consists of 14 residues. CDR3 loop: CASSSRRGGEEQYF. The CDR3 DNA sequence: TGTGCCAGCAGTTCCCGGCGAGGGGGCGAGGAGCAGTACTTC.

The chain recombines TRBV2 with TRBJ2-3; TRBD1 matches at 7 bases. V lost 3 bases and J lost 0; bases outside the gene matches: 9. Germline CDR1 and CDR2: SNHLY and FYNNEI. There are 17 residues in the CDR3. CDR3 loop: CASSDIPTGISTDTQYF. The CDR3 DNA reads TGTGCCAGCAGTGATATACCGACAGGGATCAGCACAGATACGCAGTATTTT.

Written as DNA, the CDR3 is TGTGCCAGCAGTGAAGCGCTTCAGCCACCGGGTGGCTACACCTTC. Translation gives CASSEALQPPGGYTF. J is TRBJ1-2 and V is TRBV2, with D unresolved. CDR3 length equals 15 residues. The germline V gene has CDR1 SNHLY and CDR2 FYNNEI. V dropped 0 bases and J dropped 7 bases, with 15 bases sitting between them.

The CDR3 spells CASSRGTTGELFF. The CDR3 DNA sequence: TGTGCCAGCAGCAGGGGGACCACCGGGGAGCTGTTTTTT. The chain couples TRBV27 to TRBJ2-2; TRBD1 matches 7 bases. The junction had 2 bases not matched to a gene; V was cut back by 6 bases and J by 4 bases. Germline values: CDR1 MNHEY, CDR2 SMNVEV (reference sequence). The CDR3 spans 13 residues.

The rearrangement joins TRBV4-2 to TRBJ2-3; D not resolved. Looked up from germline, CDR1 is LGHNA and CDR2 is YNFKEQ. The CDR3 contains 13 residues. V was clipped by 0 bases and J by 2 bases, with 3 bases between them. The DNA of the CDR3 is TGTGCCAGCAGCCAAGAGCTCACAGATACGCAGTATTTT. It is translated as CASSQELTDTQYF.

This clonotype has more than one count but fewer than ten. The CDR3 DNA reads TGCGCCAGCAGCCAAGACCAAAGCTCCTACAATGAGCAGTTCTTC. Its protein product is CASSQDQSSYNEQFF. This chain uses TRBV4-1 with TRBJ2-1, with D uncertain. This CDR3 is 15 amino acids long. Germline CDR1 reads MGHRA; CDR2 reads YSYEKL. Trimming removed 0 bases at V and 0 bases at J, with 6 bases between.

This clonotype was counted a single time. The V call is TRBV27, the J call TRBJ2-3; D perhaps matches TRBD1 (6 bases). This CDR3 is 16 amino acids long. Germline V gene data show CDR1 as MNHEY and CDR2 as SMNVEV (reference sequence). V was clipped by 6 bases and J by 5 bases, with 21 bases between them. CDR3 sequence reads: CASRYLRDTQGDTQYF. Written as DNA, the CDR3 is TGTGCCAGCAGGTACTTAAGGGACACCCAAGGAGATACGCAGTATTTT.